One sample yielded the 26 T cell receptor beta chains listed below, sequenced in a study of blood T cell repertoires in COVID-19. Using immunoSEQ multiplex PCR, the repertoire was profiled, and TCRdb retains in-frame clones only, with some absent. Counted here are around 260,000 clones, roughly 80% occurring once; the ten biggest clones make up 3.5% to 5.5%. The sample was peripheral blood. These receptors were obtained from a man aged 55 to 70 who had recovered from COVID-19.

This clone was observed a handful of times. The J gene is TRBJ2-7, the V gene TRBV4-1, with TRBD1 identical over 10 bases. The CDR3 is 15 residues long. CDR1 MGHRA and CDR2 YSYEKL come from the germline V gene. V shed 3 bases and J 3 bases; nucleotides not matched to a gene: 5. As DNA, the CDR3 is TGCGCCAGCAGCCATGGCGGGACAGGGGACTACGAGCAGTACTTC. It specifies CASSHGGTGDYEQYF.

For the CDR3, the DNA is TGTGCCACCAGTGATTCCACAACTAGCGGGGGTGAGCAGTTCTTC. Translating gives CATSDSTTSGGEQFF. The chain employs TRBV24-1 and TRBJ2-1; TRBD2 aligns across 11 bases. Trimming removed 2 bases from V and 9 bases from J; junction bases left unmatched: 5. The CDR3 has 15 residues. CDR1 KGHDR and CDR2 SFDVKD come from the germline V gene.

The CDR3, as DNA: TGCGCCAGCAGCTTGGGACAGGGGGTCCTTAACGAGCAGTACTTC. Protein: CASSLGQGVLNEQYF. This chain connects TRBV5-1 to TRBJ2-7; TRBD1 matches 9 bases. The junction had 6 bases not matched to a gene; V was cut back by 0 bases and J by 5 bases. Germline CDR1 reads SGHRS; CDR2 reads YFSETQ. The CDR3 contains 15 residues.

The CDR3 sequence is CASSTIYRGPGERQMNTEAFF. Written as DNA, the CDR3 is TGTGCCAGCAGCACCATCTACAGGGGACCTGGGGAGAGGCAGATGAACACTGAAGCTTTCTTT. The V call is TRBV7-9, the J call TRBJ1-1; TRBD1 matches at 7 bases. Looked up from germline, CDR1 is SEHNR and CDR2 is FQNEAQ (reference sequence). J lost 0 bases, V lost 5 bases, and 24 bases had no gene match. The CDR3 covers 21 residues.

This clone has just a few counts. The V gene is TRBV19, the J gene TRBJ2-3; the match to TRBD2 covers 8 bases. J was trimmed by 6 bases and V by 7 bases; bases with no gene match: 12. Germline loops: CDR1 LNHDA, CDR2 SQIVND (reference sequence). The CDR3 is 15 residues long. CDR3 loop: CASTSSGGALDTQYF. As DNA, the CDR3 is TGTGCCAGTACTTCATCCGGGGGGGCTCTGGATACGCAGTATTTT. The entire variable domain, with the rest obtained from reference TRBV19 and TRBJ2-3, is as follows: DGGITQSPKYLFRKEGQNVTLSCEQNLNHDAMYWYRQDPGQGLRLIYYSQIVNDFQKGDIAEGYSVSREKKESFPLTVTSAQKNPTAFYLCASTSSGGALDTQYFGPGTRLTVL.

V gene TRBV10-3 combines with J gene TRBJ2-7; D is possibly TRBD1 (5 bases). Between the trimmed V and J ends, which lost 4 bases and 2 bases, there was a span of 9 bases. Per germline, CDR1 ENHRY and CDR2 SYGVKD. The CDR3 has 13 amino acids. The CDR3 coding sequence is TGTGCCATCAGTGTTCAGGGAACCTACGAGCAGTACTTC. Its protein product is CAISVQGTYEQYF.

The chain uses TRBV30 and TRBJ2-3, with TRBD2 matching 8 bases. V shed 3 bases, J shed 3 bases, and the junction held 11 bases outside the gene matches. Germline assignment: CDR1 GTSNPN and CDR2 SVGIG (reference sequence). The CDR3 has 16 residues. The CDR3 sequence is CAWRALRGGLTDTQYF. The CDR3 bases are TGTGCCTGGAGGGCACTACGGGGGGGCTTAACAGATACGCAGTATTTT.

The gene calls are TRBV29-1 and TRBJ2-2; D perhaps matches TRBD2 (5 bases). In germline, CDR1 is SQVTM, CDR2 ANQGSEA. This CDR3 comprises 14 residues. Trimming shortened V by 7 bases and J by 1 base, and 13 bases separated the two germline ends. CDR3 DNA: TGCAGCGCTGAGGACTGGAAGAACACCGGGGAGCTGTTTTTT. The encoded protein is CSAEDWKNTGELFF.

V gene TRBV10-1 combines with J gene TRBJ2-1; 8 positions match TRBD2. V was clipped by 3 bases and J by 9 bases; unmatched bases: 7. Germline CDR1 and CDR2: WNHNN and SYGVQD (reference sequence). The CDR3 is made up of 14 amino acids. CDR3 sequence: CASSDVSGRGEQFF. Written as DNA, the CDR3 is TGCGCCAGCAGTGATGTCAGCGGGAGAGGTGAGCAGTTCTTC.

The chain has TRBV18 and TRBJ2-3; D is perhaps TRBD1 (5 bases). Trimming took 5 bases from V and 5 from J, leaving 20 bases between them. Per the germline V gene, CDR1 is KGHSH and CDR2 is LQKENI. CDR3 length equals 16 residues. As DNA, the CDR3 is TGTGCCAGCTCAAAGTTGGACAATCCCCGGCAAGATACGCAGTATTTT. Protein sequence: CASSKLDNPRQDTQYF.

This clone occurred a few times. This chain links TRBV9 with TRBJ1-5; tentatively, D is TRBD1 (6 bases). Deletions cut 3 bases from V and 7 bases from J, with 17 bases between. The germline CDR1 and CDR2 sequences are SGDLS and YYNGEE. CDR3 length equals 15 residues. In nucleotides, the CDR3 is TGTGCCAGCAGCGCGACAGGCGTTCTAGGGCAGCCCCAGCATTTT. The encoded protein is CASSATGVLGQPQHF.

The CDR3 coding sequence is TGTGCCAGCAGTCCTGGTCCCGGGACACTAGAGGCTAGCTCCTACAATGAGCAGTTCTTC. This codes for CASSPGPGTLEASSYNEQFF. This chain connects TRBV6-6 to TRBJ2-1; TRBD1 might be the D (6 bases). Germline assignment: CDR1 MNHNY and CDR2 SVGAGI (reference sequence). The CDR3 sequence is 20 residues long. V was cut by 5 bases and J by 0 bases, with 26 bases left in between.

In DNA form, the CDR3 reads TGTGCCACCAGTGCCGGGGCAGGGGTCGGCCAGCCCCAGCATTTT. Its protein is CATSAGAGVGQPQHF. The V call is TRBV24-1, the J call TRBJ1-5; TRBD1 is a possible D gene (6 bases). Germline-derived CDR1 and CDR2 are KGHDR and SFDVKD. Trimming stripped 5 bases from V and 7 bases from J, with 17 bases between. CDR3 length: 15 residues.

The V gene is TRBV5-6, the J gene TRBJ2-7; D call uncertain. Germline assignment: CDR1 SGHDT and CDR2 YYEEEE. The CDR3 is 11 amino acids. V was cut by 0 bases and J by 7 bases, with 5 bases left in between. Written as DNA, the CDR3 is TGTGCCAGCAGCTTGGAACGGGAGCAGTACTTC. Its translation is CASSLEREQYF.

The rearrangement uses TRBV29-1 and TRBJ2-1; the match to TRBD2 covers 11 bases. This CDR3 is 14 amino acids long. J gave up 3 bases and V 4 bases, and 2 bases lay outside the gene matches. The V gene's germline CDR1 is SQVTM and CDR2 ANQGSEA. The CDR3 protein is CSVVAGGYYNEQFF. CDR3 bases: TGCAGCGTTGTAGCGGGGGGGTACTACAATGAGCAGTTCTTC.

The rearrangement links TRBV18 to TRBJ2-7; 9 positions match TRBD1. V lost 5 bases and J lost 5; bases outside the gene matches: 4. Germline CDR1 and CDR2: KGHSH and LQKENI. This CDR3 has 13 amino acids. The CDR3 DNA reads as TGTGCCAGCTCATCCCGGGACAGGGACGAGCAGTACTTC. It specifies CASSSRDRDEQYF.

CDR3 DNA: TGTGCCAGCAGCCCCGACAGGGTGAAGTACGAGCAGTACTTC. It translates to CASSPDRVKYEQYF. The V and J genes are TRBV5-5 and TRBJ2-7, with 7 bases matching TRBD1. This CDR3 has 14 amino acids. V was pared by 4 bases and J by 4 bases, with 8 bases of the junction left unmatched. The germline CDR1 and CDR2 sequences are SGHKS and YYEKEE (reference sequence).

The rearrangement uses TRBV5-6 and TRBJ2-7; 7 bases map to TRBD1. CDR3 size: 16 residues. The V segment lost 4 bases and the J segment 4 bases; nucleotides outside the gene matches: 14. Per germline, CDR1 SGHDT and CDR2 YYEEEE. The CDR3 sequence: CASSTTPGTALYEQYF. CDR3 DNA sequence: TGTGCCAGCAGCACTACTCCCGGGACAGCCTTATACGAGCAGTACTTC.

CDR3 sequence reads: CASRQQGVGNEKLFF. The CDR3 DNA reads TGCGCCAGCAGACAGCAGGGTGTCGGTAATGAAAAACTGTTTTTT. This chain links TRBV4-1 with TRBJ1-4; D might be TRBD1 (5 bases). The germline V and J ends were trimmed by 6 bases and 4 bases, with 15 bases remaining between them. The CDR3 length is 15 residues. Germline V gives CDR1 MGHRA, CDR2 YSYEKL.

The chain employs TRBV7-9 and TRBJ1-2; the match to TRBD1 covers 7 bases. There are 14 residues in the CDR3. V trimming: 1 base; J trimming: 4 bases; junction bases outside the gene matches: 3. The germline CDR1 and CDR2 sequences are SEHNR and FQNEAQ (reference sequence). For the CDR3, the DNA is TGTGCCAGCAGCTTAGGACAGGGAACCTATGGCTACACCTTC. As protein: CASSLGQGTYGYTF. Full variable domain (missing parts from reference TRBV7-9 and TRBJ1-2): DTGVSQNPRHKITKRGQNVTFRCDPISEHNRLYWYRQTLGQGPEFLTYFQNEAQLEKSRLLSDRFSAERPKGSFSTLEIQRTEQGDSAMYLCASSLGQGTYGYTFGSGTRLTVV.

This clone was detected once. The chain is built from TRBV18 and TRBJ2-6; 8 positions match TRBD1. Germline assignment: CDR1 KGHSH and CDR2 LQKENI. The CDR3 sequence is 18 residues long. The J segment lost 0 bases and the V segment lost 3 bases, leaving 7 bases of the junction unmatched. CDR3 in amino acids: CASSPVAGGLSGANVLTF. Written as DNA, the CDR3 is TGTGCCAGCTCACCTGTGGCAGGGGGCCTCTCTGGGGCCAACGTCCTGACTTTC.

The CDR3: CASSKRRDRSTDTQYF. DNA of the CDR3: TGTGCCAGCAGCAAACGTAGGGACAGGAGCACAGATACGCAGTATTTT. V usage is TRBV21-1 and J usage is TRBJ2-3; TRBD1 is the table's D call and was not checked against the DNA. TRBV21-1 is described as a pseudogene. The CDR3 has 16 amino acids.

The chain recombines TRBV5-4 with TRBJ2-3, with D possibly being TRBD1 (5 bases). The V gene lost 0 bases and the J gene lost 4 bases, with 9 bases spanning the gap. Germline assignment: CDR1 SGHNT and CDR2 YYREEE (reference sequence). The CDR3 totals 14 residues. CDR3 coding DNA: TGTGCCAGCAGCTTGGGGCAGGGCTCAGATACGCAGTATTTT. Its protein product is CASSLGQGSDTQYF.

The chain employs TRBV2 and TRBJ2-7, with TRBD1 matching over 7 bases. The CDR3 is 14 amino acids. Trimming took 6 bases from V and 2 from J; bases not matched to a gene: 7. Germline V gene sequence: CDR1 SNHLY, CDR2 FYNNEI. CDR3 bases: TGTGCCAGCAGGGAACAGGGGCCAACCTACGAGCAGTACTTC. Translation: CASREQGPTYEQYF.

This chain joins TRBV6-5 and TRBJ2-2; a possible D gene is TRBD2 (5 bases). Trimming pared 6 bases from V and 5 bases from J, leaving 13 bases between. The CDR3 covers 14 residues. Germline V gives CDR1 MNHEY, CDR2 SVGAGI. The CDR3: CASSQGRTTGELFF. As DNA, the CDR3 is TGTGCCAGCAGCCAAGGGAGAACGACCGGGGAGCTGTTTTTT.

The chain couples TRBV30 to TRBJ2-7; 8 bases align to TRBD2. The CDR3 covers 14 residues. V was clipped by 5 bases and J by 0 bases; unmatched bases: 6. From germline, CDR1 is GTSNPN and CDR2 SVGIG (reference sequence). CDR3 residues: CAWGRAGASYEQYF. The CDR3 DNA reads TGTGCCTGGGGCCGAGCGGGAGCCTCCTACGAGCAGTACTTC.